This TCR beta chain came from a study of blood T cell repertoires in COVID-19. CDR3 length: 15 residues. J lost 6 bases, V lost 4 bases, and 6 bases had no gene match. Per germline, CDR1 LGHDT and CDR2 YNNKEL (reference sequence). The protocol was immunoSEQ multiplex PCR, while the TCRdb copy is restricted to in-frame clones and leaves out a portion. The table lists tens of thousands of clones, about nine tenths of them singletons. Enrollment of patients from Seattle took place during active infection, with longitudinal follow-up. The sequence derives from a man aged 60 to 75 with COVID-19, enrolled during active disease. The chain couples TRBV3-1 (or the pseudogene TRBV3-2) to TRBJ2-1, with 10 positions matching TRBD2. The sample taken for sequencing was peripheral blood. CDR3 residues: CASSPTSGLLNEQFF. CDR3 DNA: TGTGCCAGCAGCCCGACTAGCGGGTTGCTCAATGAGCAGTTCTTC.